The rows below give T cell receptor beta chains drawn from one sample of a study of T cells expressing NK-cell markers. Each CDR3 protein gets one entry in TCRdb, which reprocessed the 5' RACE reads and gives no DNA. This sample's table has 400,000 to 450,000 distinct CDR3 sequences. The sequencing input was blood T cells: a sorted CD56 or NKG2C T cell subset, CD4+ or CD8+ T cells, or bulk PBMC T cells (not recorded which). The receptors here all came from a woman aged 18-69 years in good health. Each CDR3 is given with its conserved first and last residue.

CDR3 protein	J gene	V gene
CASSPQGTANTEAFF	TRBJ1-1	TRBV18
CASSEVASGRTQYF	TRBJ2-3	TRBV25-1
CAISGQANQPQHF	TRBJ1-5	TRBV10-3
CSARAEGAFNQPQHF	TRBJ1-5	TRBV20-1
CASDGPSGANVLTF	TRBJ2-6	TRBV6-2/TRBV6-3
CSARSASGRTDTQYF	TRBJ2-3	TRBV20-1
CSVHRDHSYEQYF	TRBJ2-7	TRBV29-1
CASSLSPGGELFF	TRBJ2-2	TRBV11-2
CSARDSRVSFGYTF	TRBJ1-2	TRBV20-1
CASSLRLTGLAGNNEQFF	TRBJ2-1	TRBV11-2
CASSQVATLPRRGEQFF	TRBJ2-1	TRBV4-3
CSVEEPRREVETGELFF	TRBJ2-2	TRBV29-1
CSVAKFTGPSKNIQYF	TRBJ2-4	TRBV29-1
CASSDSIAGGVDEQFF	TRBJ2-1	TRBV6-4
CASSQGVPTSSTDTQYF	TRBJ2-3	TRBV4-3
CASSWGPGGQETQYF	TRBJ2-5	TRBV12-3/TRBV12-4
CASKIPGTLGEQYF	TRBJ2-7	TRBV5-1
CATSETSGRVGNEQFF	TRBJ2-1	TRBV24-1
CASSLEGVNDGYTF	TRBJ1-2	TRBV5-1
CSAIIQGSNEQYF	TRBJ2-7	TRBV20-1
CASRDTYGYTF	TRBJ1-2	TRBV12-3/TRBV12-4
CASRGNLAGNYEQYF	TRBJ2-7	TRBV4-3
CATSDDSHNQPQHF	TRBJ1-5	TRBV24-1
CASSGYRGQGVGELFF	TRBJ2-2	TRBV9
CASSFTRGYVNTEAFF	TRBJ1-1	TRBV12-3/TRBV12-4
CASYRPGRAGEQFF	TRBJ2-1	TRBV11-2
CATKLAAETQYF	TRBJ2-5	TRBV2
CASSKPQGVFDEQYF	TRBJ2-7	TRBV7-9
CASADRVRSYEQYF	TRBJ2-7	TRBV28
CASSQDKGSFNEQFF	TRBJ2-1	TRBV4-1
CASSFAGVGDYGYTF	TRBJ1-2	TRBV19
CASSPKGQPAEAFF	TRBJ1-1	TRBV11-2
CASSQEGRGNEQFF	TRBJ2-1	TRBV3-1
CASSFSQGDEQFF	TRBJ2-1	TRBV7-9
CASSPSGPANSPLHF	TRBJ1-6	TRBV27
CASSLGGGVNSYNEQFF	TRBJ2-1	TRBV7-2
CASSLGDSGITDTQYF	TRBJ2-3	TRBV18
CSVGPETGWSYNEQFF	TRBJ2-1	TRBV29-1
CASSLPGQGPLGAFF	TRBJ1-1	TRBV5-1
CASSLRGELPQETQYF	TRBJ2-5	TRBV18
CASSPITSDEQFF	TRBJ2-1	TRBV4-1
CASSLTAGGDTQYF	TRBJ2-3	TRBV7-2
CASSLIGVSGETQYF	TRBJ2-5	TRBV7-3
CASSPTLGLVGEQFF	TRBJ2-1	TRBV12-3/TRBV12-4
CASSLDVDGELFF	TRBJ2-2	TRBV4-3
CASSLGSQLNEQFF	TRBJ2-1	TRBV7-9
CASSQKLAGLNTGELFF	TRBJ2-2	TRBV4-2
CASSQETGNEKLFF	TRBJ1-4	TRBV4-3
CASMVVRGEQFF	TRBJ2-1	TRBV10-2
CASSPRAAGYGYTF	TRBJ1-2	TRBV12-3/TRBV12-4
CASSPGQGDQPQHF	TRBJ1-5	TRBV27
CASSQEAGPGNTIYF	TRBJ1-3	TRBV4-3
CASSLIGSNTEAFF	TRBJ1-1	TRBV5-4
CSVPGQGGTEAFF	TRBJ1-1	TRBV29-1
CAWQTDSNQPQHF	TRBJ1-5	TRBV30
CASSTSGLGSAWIAEQFF	TRBJ2-1	TRBV11-1
CASSPIWAGLNTEAFF	TRBJ1-1	TRBV18
CASSHQLSSYNEQFF	TRBJ2-1	TRBV7-9
CASSRGQGWDEQFF	TRBJ2-1	TRBV5-5